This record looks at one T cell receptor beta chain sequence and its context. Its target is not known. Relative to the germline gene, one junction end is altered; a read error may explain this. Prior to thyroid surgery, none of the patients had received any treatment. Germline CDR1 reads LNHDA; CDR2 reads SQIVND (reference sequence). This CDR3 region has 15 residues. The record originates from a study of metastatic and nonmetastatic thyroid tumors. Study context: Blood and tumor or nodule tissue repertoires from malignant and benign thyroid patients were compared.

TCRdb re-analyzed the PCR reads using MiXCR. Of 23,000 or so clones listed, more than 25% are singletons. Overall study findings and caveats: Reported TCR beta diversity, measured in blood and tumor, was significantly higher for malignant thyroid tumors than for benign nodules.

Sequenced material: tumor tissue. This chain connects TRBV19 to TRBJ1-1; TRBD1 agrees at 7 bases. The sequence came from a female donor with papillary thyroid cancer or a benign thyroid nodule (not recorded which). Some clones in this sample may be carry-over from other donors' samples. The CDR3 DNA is TGTGCCAGTGGTATAGCCGGACAGGTGAACACTGAAGCTTTCTTT. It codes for CASGIAGQVNTEAFF. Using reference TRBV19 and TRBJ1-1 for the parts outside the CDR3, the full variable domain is DGGITQSPKYLFRKEGQNVTLSCEQNLNHDAMYWYRQDPGQGLRLIYYSQIVNDFQKGDIAEGYSVSREKKESFPLTVTSAQKNPTAFYLCASGIAGQVNTEAFFGQGTRLTVV.